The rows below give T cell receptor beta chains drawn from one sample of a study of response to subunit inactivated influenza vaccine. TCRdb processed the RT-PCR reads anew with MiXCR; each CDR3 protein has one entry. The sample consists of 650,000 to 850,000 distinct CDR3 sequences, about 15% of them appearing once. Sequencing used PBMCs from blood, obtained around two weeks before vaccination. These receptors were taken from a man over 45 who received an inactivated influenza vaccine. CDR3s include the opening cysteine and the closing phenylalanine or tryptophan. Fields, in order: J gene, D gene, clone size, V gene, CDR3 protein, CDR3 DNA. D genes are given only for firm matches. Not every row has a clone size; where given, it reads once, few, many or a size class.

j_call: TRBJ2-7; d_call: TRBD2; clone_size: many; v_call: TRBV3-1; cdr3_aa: CASSDLGGREQYF; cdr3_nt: TGTGCCAGCAGCGACCTGGGAGGGCGTGAGCAGTACTTC
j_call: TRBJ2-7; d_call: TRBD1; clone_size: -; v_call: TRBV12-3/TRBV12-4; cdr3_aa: CASSPGAGTGGYEQYF; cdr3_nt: TGTGCCAGCAGTCCTGGGGCCGGGACAGGGGGCTACGAGCAGTACTTC
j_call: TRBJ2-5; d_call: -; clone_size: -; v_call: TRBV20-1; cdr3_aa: CSARLPGETQYF; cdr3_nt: TGCAGTGCTAGGTTACCTGGGGAGACCCAGTACTTC
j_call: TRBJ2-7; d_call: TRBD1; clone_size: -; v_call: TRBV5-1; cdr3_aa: CASSGWTGVHEQYF; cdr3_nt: TGCGCCAGCAGCGGATGGACAGGGGTCCACGAGCAGTACTTC
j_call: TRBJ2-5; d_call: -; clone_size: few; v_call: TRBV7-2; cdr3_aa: CASSLAKGETQYF; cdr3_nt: TGTGCCAGCAGCTTAGCGAAGGGAGAGACCCAGTACTTC
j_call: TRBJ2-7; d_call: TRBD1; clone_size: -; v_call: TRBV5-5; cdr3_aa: CASTPGQVVSYEQYF; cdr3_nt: TGTGCCAGCACCCCCGGACAGGTTGTCTCCTACGAGCAGTACTTC
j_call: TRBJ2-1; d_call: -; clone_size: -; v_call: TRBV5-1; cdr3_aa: CASSLMGRGNEQFF; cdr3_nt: TGCGCCAGCAGCTTGATGGGCAGGGGTAATGAGCAGTTCTTC
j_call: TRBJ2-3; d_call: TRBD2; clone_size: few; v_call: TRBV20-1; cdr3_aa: CSARPPGLAGTDTQYF; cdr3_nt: TGCAGTGCTAGACCCCCGGGACTAGCGGGCACAGATACGCAGTATTTT
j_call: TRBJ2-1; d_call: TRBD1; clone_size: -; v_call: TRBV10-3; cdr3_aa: CAISDLDRGNEQFF; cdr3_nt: TGTGCCATCAGTGACCTGGACAGGGGTAATGAGCAGTTCTTC
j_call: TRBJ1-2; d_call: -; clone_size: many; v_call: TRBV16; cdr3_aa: CASSQSRGGGYTF; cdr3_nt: TGTGCCAGCAGCCAATCGAGAGGGGGTGGCTACACCTTC
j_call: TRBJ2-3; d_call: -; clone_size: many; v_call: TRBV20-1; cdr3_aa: CSASGSSDTQYF; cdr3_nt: TGCAGTGCTAGCGGGAGTTCTGATACGCAGTATTTT
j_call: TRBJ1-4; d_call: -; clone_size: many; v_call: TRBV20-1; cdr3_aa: CSARDWGNSEKLFF; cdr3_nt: TGCAGTGCTAGAGATTGGGGGAACAGTGAAAAACTGTTTTTT
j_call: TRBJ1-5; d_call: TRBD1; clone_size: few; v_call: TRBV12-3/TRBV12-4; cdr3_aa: CASSLRQGWNQPQHF; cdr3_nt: TGTGCCAGCAGTTTAAGACAGGGGTGGAATCAGCCCCAGCATTTT
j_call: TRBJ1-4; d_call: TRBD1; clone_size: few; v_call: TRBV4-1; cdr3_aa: CASSQNSRGRDEKLFF; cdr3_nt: TGCGCCAGCAGCCAAAACTCCAGGGGGCGCGATGAAAAACTGTTTTTT
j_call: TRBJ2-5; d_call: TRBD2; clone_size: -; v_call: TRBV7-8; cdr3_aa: CASSTSGRLSQETQYF; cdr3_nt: TGTGCCAGCAGCACTAGCGGGAGGCTTTCGCAAGAGACCCAGTACTTC
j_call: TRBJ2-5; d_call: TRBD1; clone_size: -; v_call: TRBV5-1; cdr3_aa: CASSLLGGTGKETQYF; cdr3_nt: TGCGCCAGCAGCCTCCTGGGTGGGACAGGGAAAGAGACCCAGTACTTC
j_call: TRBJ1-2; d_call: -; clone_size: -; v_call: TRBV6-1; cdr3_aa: CASSELGNLGGYTF; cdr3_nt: TGTGCCAGCAGTGAATTGGGGAACTTAGGCGGCTACACCTTC
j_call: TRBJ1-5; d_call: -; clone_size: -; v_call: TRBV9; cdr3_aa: CASSVGWGNNQPQHF; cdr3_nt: TGTGCCAGCAGCGTAGGGTGGGGGAACAATCAGCCCCAGCATTTT
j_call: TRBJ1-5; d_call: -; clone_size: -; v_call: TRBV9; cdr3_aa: CASSVDGGDQPQHF; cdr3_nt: TGTGCCAGCAGCGTAGATGGGGGGGATCAGCCCCAGCATTTT
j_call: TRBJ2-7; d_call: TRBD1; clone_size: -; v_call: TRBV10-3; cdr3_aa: CATTGTYEQYF; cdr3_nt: TGTGCCACGACAGGGACCTACGAGCAGTACTTC
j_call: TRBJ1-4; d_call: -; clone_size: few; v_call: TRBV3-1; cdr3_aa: CASSQQGTNEKLFF; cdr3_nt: TGTGCCAGCAGCCAACAGGGAACTAATGAAAAACTGTTTTTT
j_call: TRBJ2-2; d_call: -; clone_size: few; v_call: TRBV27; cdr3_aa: CASSFSGNTGELFF; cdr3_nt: TGTGCCAGCAGTTTCAGCGGGAACACCGGGGAGCTGTTTTTT
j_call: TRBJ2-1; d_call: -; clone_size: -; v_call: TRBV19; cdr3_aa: CASSWGKGPYNEQFF; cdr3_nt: TGTGCCAGTAGTTGGGGTAAAGGACCGTACAATGAGCAGTTCTTC
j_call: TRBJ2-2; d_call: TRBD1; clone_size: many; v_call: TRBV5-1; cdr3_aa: CASSPGQGGTGELFF; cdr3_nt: TGCGCCAGCAGCCCGGGACAGGGGGGCACCGGGGAGCTGTTTTTT
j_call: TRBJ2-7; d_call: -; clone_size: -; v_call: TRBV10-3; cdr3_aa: CAIGGDSYEQYF; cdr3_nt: TGTGCCATCGGCGGGGACTCCTACGAGCAGTACTTC
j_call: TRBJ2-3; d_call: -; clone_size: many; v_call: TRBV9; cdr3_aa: CASSVVWGSADTQYF; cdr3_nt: TGTGCCAGCAGCGTAGTTTGGGGAAGCGCAGATACGCAGTATTTT
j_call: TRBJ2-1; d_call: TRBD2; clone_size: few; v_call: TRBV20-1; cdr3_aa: CSARDAAGGRVEQFF; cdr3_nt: TGCAGTGCTAGAGATGCGGCGGGAGGCCGTGTTGAGCAGTTCTTC
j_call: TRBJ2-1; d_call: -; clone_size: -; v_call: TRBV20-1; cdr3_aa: CSARAGDRGGNEQFF; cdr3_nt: TGCAGTGCTAGAGCGGGGGACAGAGGTGGTAATGAGCAGTTCTTC
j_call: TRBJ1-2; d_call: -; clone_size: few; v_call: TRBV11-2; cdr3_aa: CASSLGYSVYGYTF; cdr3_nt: TGTGCCAGCAGCTTAGGGTACAGCGTCTATGGCTACACCTTC
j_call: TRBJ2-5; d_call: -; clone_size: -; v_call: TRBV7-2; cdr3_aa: CASSITGSEGTQYF; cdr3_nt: TGTGCCAGCAGCATCACCGGGAGTGAGGGGACCCAGTACTTC
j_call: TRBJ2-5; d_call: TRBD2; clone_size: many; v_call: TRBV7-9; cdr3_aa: CASSLGLAGNEKTQYF; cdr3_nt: TGTGCCAGCAGCTTAGGACTAGCGGGGAATGAAAAGACCCAGTACTTC
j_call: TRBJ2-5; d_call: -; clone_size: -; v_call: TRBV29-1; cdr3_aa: CSVETGKGETQYF; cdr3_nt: TGCAGCGTTGAAACGGGGAAGGGAGAGACCCAGTACTTC
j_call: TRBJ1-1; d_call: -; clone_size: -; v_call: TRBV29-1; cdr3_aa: CSVGFNRVNTEAFF; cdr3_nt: TGCAGCGTTGGCTTCAACCGGGTGAACACTGAAGCTTTCTTT
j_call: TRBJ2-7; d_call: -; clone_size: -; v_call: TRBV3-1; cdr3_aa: CASSQGSGPSYEQYF; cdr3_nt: TGTGCCAGCAGCCAGGGTAGCGGACCCTCCTACGAGCAGTACTTC
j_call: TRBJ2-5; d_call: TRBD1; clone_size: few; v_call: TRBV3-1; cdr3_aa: CASSHTGEETQYF; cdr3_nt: TGTGCCAGCAGTCATACAGGGGAGGAGACCCAGTACTTC
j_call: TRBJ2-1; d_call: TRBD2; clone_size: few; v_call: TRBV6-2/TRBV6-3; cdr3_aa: CASSKLAGRDFF; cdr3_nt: TGTGCCAGCAGTAAATTAGCGGGGCGGGATTTCTTC
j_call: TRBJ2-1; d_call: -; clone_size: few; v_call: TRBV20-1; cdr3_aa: CSARDPGYRANEQFF; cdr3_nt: TGCAGTGCTAGAGACCCAGGGTACAGGGCCAATGAGCAGTTCTTC
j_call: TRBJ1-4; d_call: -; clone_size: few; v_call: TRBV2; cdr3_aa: CASSYLGGEKLFF; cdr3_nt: TGTGCCAGCAGTTATCTTGGGGGAGAAAAACTGTTTTTT
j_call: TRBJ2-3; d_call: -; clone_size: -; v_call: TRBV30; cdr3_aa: CAWVMGARRDTQYF; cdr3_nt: TGTGCCTGGGTGATGGGGGCCCGGAGGGATACGCAGTATTTT
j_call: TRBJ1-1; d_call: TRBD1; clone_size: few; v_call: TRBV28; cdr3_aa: CASSTPGGYTEAFF; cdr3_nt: TGTGCCAGCAGTACCCCAGGGGGATACACTGAAGCTTTCTTT